This passage covers 24 T cell receptor beta chains from one sample sequenced in a study of T-cell memory formation after mild COVID-19. TCRdb called the 5' RACE reads again in MiXCR, with one record for every CDR3 protein. The table lists about 620,000 distinct CDR3 sequences, about 20% of them singletons. Input material: PBMCs or a T cell subset sorted from them (not recorded which). All receptors come from an adult woman who had mild COVID-19 (a few samples of this study predate the infection). Cell type and time point are not known.

This clonotype came up a few times. The V gene is TRBV20-1, the J gene TRBJ1-4; D may be TRBD1 (6 bases). Per germline, CDR1 DFQATT and CDR2 SNEGSKA (reference sequence). Between the trimmed V and J ends, which lost 0 bases and 7 bases, there was a span of 9 bases. The CDR3 has 13 amino acids. CDR3 region: CSAREQGGEKLFF. DNA of the CDR3: TGCAGTGCTAGAGAACAGGGCGGTGAAAAACTGTTTTTT.

This clonotype was counted a few times. The CDR3 reads CAIRDRAYNEQFF. As DNA, the CDR3 is TGTGCCATCCGGGACAGGGCCTACAATGAGCAGTTCTTC. This chain joins TRBV15 and TRBJ2-1; 9 bases line up with TRBD1. The V gene end was trimmed by 10 bases and the J gene end by 2 bases; junction bases not matched to a gene: 3. The CDR3 runs 13 residues. From germline, CDR1 is LNHNV and CDR2 YYDKDF (reference sequence).

There are many counts of this clonotype. V gene TRBV20-1 combines with J gene TRBJ1-1; the D is unclear. Germline V gene lookup returns CDR1 DFQATT and CDR2 SNEGSKA (reference sequence). V was clipped by 5 bases and J by 1 base, with 11 bases between them. This CDR3 contains 13 residues. CDR3 coding DNA: TGCAGTGCTCGACACCAGCCGAACACTGAAGCTTTCTTT. Protein sequence: CSARHQPNTEAFF.

This clonotype was observed a handful of times. V is TRBV6-5 and J is TRBJ2-7; 8 nucleotides agree with TRBD2. The CDR3 length is 16 residues. J was trimmed by 1 base and V by 2 bases; bases with no gene match: 7. Germline V gene data show CDR1 as MNHEY and CDR2 as SVGAGI. The CDR3 loop is CASSYESGGASYEQYF. The CDR3 bases are TGTGCCAGCAGTTACGAGTCCGGGGGGGCATCCTACGAGCAGTACTTC.

This clonotype was recorded a few times. The chain is built from TRBV20-1 and TRBJ2-7; no reliable D call. The ends were cut back, 1 base at V and 0 bases at J, with 7 bases in the middle. The germline V gene encodes CDR1 DFQATT and CDR2 SNEGSKA (reference sequence). The CDR3 is 13 residues long. In DNA, the CDR3 is TGCAGTGCTAGAGGCCAGACCTCCTACGAGCAGTACTTC. Amino acids: CSARGQTSYEQYF.

Turning to this clonotype: The junction does not match germline at one end; this may be a read error. This chain links TRBV12-3 or TRBV12-4 with TRBJ2-3; 12 nucleotides agree with TRBD2. This CDR3 is 13 amino acids long. The CDR3 DNA is TGTGCCAGCAGTTTTCGACTAGCGGGGGCCGATGGTTTT. It yields the protein CASSFRLAGADGF.

This clonotype turned up a few times. The chain recombines TRBV12-3 or TRBV12-4 with TRBJ2-7; D may be TRBD1 or TRBD2 (6 bases each). The CDR3 consists of 15 residues. Trimming removed 5 bases from V and 3 bases from J, with 17 bases in between. For the CDR3, the DNA is TGTGCCAGCAGTCCGACAGGAGGGGGGATCTACGAGCAGTACTTC. This sequence encodes CASSPTGGGIYEQYF.

This chain connects TRBV30 to TRBJ1-2, with TRBD1 matching 10 bases. After removal of 4 bases from V and 0 bases from J, the junction contained 5 bases not matched to a gene. Germline V gene sequence: CDR1 GTSNPN, CDR2 SVGIG (reference sequence). The CDR3 sequence is 15 residues long. This CDR3 is CAWTRDRGANYGYTF. The CDR3 DNA follows: TGTGCCTGGACCCGGGACAGGGGAGCTAACTATGGCTACACCTTC.

This clonotype was found many times. The chain couples TRBV7-9 to TRBJ2-7; 8 bases map to TRBD1. The CDR3 extends over 14 amino acids. Trimming removed 5 bases from V and 3 bases from J; junction bases left unmatched: 6. Germline CDR1 SEHNR, CDR2 FQNEAQ (reference sequence). CDR3 amino acids: CASSHRDRNYEQYF. The CDR3 region has the DNA TGTGCCAGCAGCCACCGGGACAGGAACTACGAGCAGTACTTC.

This chain uses TRBV5-4 with TRBJ2-7, with no clear D. Germline CDR1 SGHNT, CDR2 YYREEE (reference sequence). Deletions cut 0 bases from V and 5 bases from J, with 9 bases between. This CDR3 spans 13 amino acids. The CDR3 protein is CASSLAISDEQYF. In nucleotides, the CDR3 is TGTGCCAGCAGCTTGGCAATCTCGGACGAGCAGTACTTC. The whole variable domain, filled in from reference TRBV5-4 and TRBJ2-7, reads ETGVTQSPTHLIKTRGQQVTLRCSSQSGHNTVSWYQQALGQGPQFIFQYYREEENGRGNFPPRFSGLQFPNYSSELNVNALELDDSALYLCASSLAISDEQYFGPGTRLTVT.

J is TRBJ2-3 and V is TRBV11-2, with 7 bases matching TRBD1. CDR1 is SGHAT and CDR2 is FQNNGV in the germline V gene. This CDR3 is 19 amino acids long. J lost 1 base, V lost 5 bases, and 18 bases had no gene match. CDR3 residues: CASSQTSIRQGRGTDTQYF. CDR3 DNA: TGTGCCAGCAGCCAAACCTCGATCCGACAGGGACGCGGCACAGATACGCAGTATTTT.

This clonotype was picked up a small number of times. This rearrangement joins TRBV4-1 to TRBJ1-6; the match to TRBD1 covers 9 bases. Germline CDR1 is MGHRA and CDR2 is YSYEKL. The CDR3 length is 18 residues. The V segment lost 3 bases and the J segment 7 bases; nucleotides outside the gene matches: 13. CDR3 nucleotides: TGCGCCAGCAGCCAGTTAACTCCGGGACAGGGACTGAATTCACCCCTCCACTTT. Its translation is CASSQLTPGQGLNSPLHF.

V gene TRBV5-1 combines with J gene TRBJ2-7; D is ambiguous. Germline values: CDR1 SGHRS, CDR2 YFSETQ. The ends were cut back, 2 bases at V and 3 bases at J, with 9 bases in the middle. There are 13 residues in the CDR3. As DNA, the CDR3 is TGCGCCAGCAGCTTTGGCATCTTCTACGAGCAGTACTTC. It is translated as CASSFGIFYEQYF.

This clonotype has only a few counts. V is TRBV9 and J is TRBJ1-1, with unresolved D. The length of the CDR3 is 14 residues. In germline, CDR1 is SGDLS, CDR2 YYNGEE. Between the trimmed V and J ends, which lost 0 bases and 4 bases, there was a span of 10 bases. The CDR3 sequence: CASSVGGGFTEAFF. CDR3 DNA: TGTGCCAGCAGCGTAGGAGGTGGTTTCACTGAAGCTTTCTTT.

The table lists this clonotype with a few counts. The V gene is TRBV2, the J gene TRBJ2-7; maybe TRBD1 (6 bases). CDR3 length: 13 residues. In germline, CDR1 is SNHLY, CDR2 FYNNEI. V lost 7 bases and J lost 2, with 12 bases in between. In DNA, the CDR3 is TGTGCCAGCAAGGGGGATGGGACCTACGAGCAGTACTTC. It is translated as CASKGDGTYEQYF.

The rearrangement uses TRBV27 and TRBJ2-7, with D possibly matching TRBD2 (6 bases). Germline V CDR1 and CDR2: MNHEY, SMNVEV (reference sequence). The CDR3 is 14 amino acids. The germline V and J ends were trimmed by 3 bases and 2 bases, with 11 bases remaining between them. The CDR3 region has the DNA TGTGCCAGCAGTTTTCGCGGGGCGGCCTACGAGCAGTACTTC. It encodes CASSFRGAAYEQYF.

This clonotype was detected only a few times. The V call is TRBV5-6, the J call TRBJ2-3; TRBD2 matches at 13 bases. This CDR3 has 17 amino acids. Trimming removed 3 bases from V and 5 bases from J; junction bases left unmatched: 9. Germline V lookup: CDR1 SGHDT, CDR2 YYEEEE. The CDR3 DNA reads TGTGCCAGCAGCTCCACTAGCGGGGGGGCCTCTGGAGATACGCAGTATTTT. This encodes CASSSTSGGASGDTQYF.

This clonotype came up a few times. The chain has TRBV7-2 and TRBJ2-7; D is unclear. Germline V gives CDR1 SGHTA, CDR2 FQGNSA. Trimming shortened V by 5 bases and J by 7 bases, and 21 bases separated the two germline ends. The CDR3 loop spans 15 amino acids. CDR3 DNA sequence: TGTGCCAGCAGCCCACTATCCTACCCGGCCCGGGAGCAGTACTTC. It yields the protein CASSPLSYPAREQYF.

This clonotype was counted ten times or more. This chain connects TRBV29-1 to TRBJ1-1; possibly TRBD1 for D (6 bases). The CDR3 contains 12 residues. The germline gives CDR1 SQVTM, CDR2 ANQGSEA. The ends were cut back, 7 bases at V and 4 bases at J, with 13 bases in the middle. The CDR3 bases are TGCAGCGCCAGACAGGTGATCACTGAAGCTTTCTTT. This encodes CSARQVITEAFF.

This clonotype was detected only a few times. The CDR3 region is CATSDWGSRGNEQFF. The DNA for the CDR3 is TGTGCCACCAGTGATTGGGGTAGTAGGGGCAATGAGCAGTTCTTC. The chain couples TRBV24-1 to TRBJ2-1, with D possibly being TRBD1 (5 bases). The V and J ends lost 2 bases and 6 bases respectively, with 13 bases between them. CDR3 length equals 15 residues. The V gene's germline CDR1 is KGHDR and CDR2 SFDVKD.

The genes are TRBV25-1 and TRBJ2-5; TRBD2 is a possible D gene (5 bases). Germline values: CDR1 MGHDK, CDR2 SYGVNS. The CDR3 totals 14 residues. V lost 8 bases and J lost 2, with 15 bases in between. This chain's CDR3 is CASLGAVTQETQYF. The CDR3 coding sequence is TGTGCCAGCCTCGGAGCGGTGACTCAAGAGACCCAGTACTTC.

The J gene is TRBJ1-1, the V gene TRBV5-1; perhaps TRBD1 as D (5 bases). This CDR3 region has 14 residues. Germline assignment: CDR1 SGHRS and CDR2 YFSETQ. Between the trimmed V and J ends, which lost 4 bases and 5 bases, there was a span of 15 bases. The DNA for the CDR3 is TGCGCCAGCAGCGGAGGGGTGGAGGGAACTGAAGCTTTCTTT. Protein: CASSGGVEGTEAFF.

This clonotype has just a few counts. The genes are TRBV6-5 and TRBJ2-7, with TRBD2 as a possible D gene (5 bases). CDR3 length: 15 residues. V lost 0 bases and J 0 bases, leaving 9 bases between the germline ends. Germline V gene lookup returns CDR1 MNHEY and CDR2 SVGAGI. The CDR3: CASSYSSGPSYEQYF. CDR3 coding DNA: TGTGCCAGCAGTTACTCAAGCGGTCCCTCCTACGAGCAGTACTTC.

The chain has TRBV19 and TRBJ1-1, with TRBD1 as a possible D gene (5 bases). Trimming removed 8 bases from V and 5 bases from J, with 15 bases in between. Germline CDR1 reads LNHDA; CDR2 reads SQIVND (reference sequence). This CDR3 has 13 residues. DNA of the CDR3: TGTGCCAGTCAGGGACGGAAGATAACTGAAGCTTTCTTT. Translated: CASQGRKITEAFF. The full variable domain, rest sourced from reference TRBV19 and TRBJ1-1, is DGGITQSPKYLFRKEGQNVTLSCEQNLNHDAMYWYRQDPGQGLRLIYYSQIVNDFQKGDIAEGYSVSREKKESFPLTVTSAQKNPTAFYLCASQGRKITEAFFGQGTRLTVV.